This TCR beta chain came from a study of T cell changes during pregnancy in multiple sclerosis. The table came from immunoSEQ multiplex PCR; TCRdb's copy has only in-frame clones and leaves some out. The sample includes roughly 80,000 clones, 93% of them seen just once. The germline CDR1 and CDR2 sequences are MGHRA and YSYEKL. The CDR3 is made up of 15 amino acids. Trimming stripped 0 bases from V and 3 bases from J, with 12 bases between. This rearrangement joins TRBV4-1 to TRBJ2-7; perhaps TRBD2 as D (5 bases). The receptor was derived from a female donor with multiple sclerosis, enrolled in a pregnancy study. The sequencing here drew on peripheral blood, taken in the second trimester of pregnancy. The CDR3 DNA follows: TGCGCCAGCAGCCAAGATCGGGGTTTGGGCTACGAGCAGTACTTC. Amino acid sequence: CASSQDRGLGYEQYF.